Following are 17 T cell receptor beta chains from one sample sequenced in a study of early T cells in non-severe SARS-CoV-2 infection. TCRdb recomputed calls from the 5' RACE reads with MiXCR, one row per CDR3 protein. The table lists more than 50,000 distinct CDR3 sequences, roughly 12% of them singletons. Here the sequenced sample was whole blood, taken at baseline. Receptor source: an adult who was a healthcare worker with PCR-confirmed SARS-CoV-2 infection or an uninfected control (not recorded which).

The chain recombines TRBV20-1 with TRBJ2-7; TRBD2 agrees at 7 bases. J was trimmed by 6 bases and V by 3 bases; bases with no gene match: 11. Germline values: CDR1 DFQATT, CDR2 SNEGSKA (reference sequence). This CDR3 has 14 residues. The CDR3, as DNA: TGCAGTGCTAGGCGGCCGGGGGAGGGCGGCGAGCAGTACTTC. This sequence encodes CSARRPGEGGEQYF.

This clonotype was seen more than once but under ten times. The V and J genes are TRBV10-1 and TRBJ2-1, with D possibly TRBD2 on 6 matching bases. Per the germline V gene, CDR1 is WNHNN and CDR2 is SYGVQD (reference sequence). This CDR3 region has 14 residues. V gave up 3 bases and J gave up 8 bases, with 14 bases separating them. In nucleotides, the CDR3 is TGCGCCAGCAGTGATAGCGGCGGCGGGCATGAGCAGTTCTTC. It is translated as CASSDSGGGHEQFF.

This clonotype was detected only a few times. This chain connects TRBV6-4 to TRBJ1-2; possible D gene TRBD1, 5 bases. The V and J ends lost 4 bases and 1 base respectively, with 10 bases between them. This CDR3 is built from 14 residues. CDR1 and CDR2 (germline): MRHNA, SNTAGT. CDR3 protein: CASSALGVNYGYTF. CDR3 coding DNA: TGTGCCAGCAGTGCATTAGGGGTTAACTATGGCTACACCTTC.

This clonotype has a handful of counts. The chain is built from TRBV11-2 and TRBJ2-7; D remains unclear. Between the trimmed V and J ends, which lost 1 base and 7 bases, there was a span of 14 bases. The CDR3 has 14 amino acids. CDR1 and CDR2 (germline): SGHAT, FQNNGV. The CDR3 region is CASSLGAALWEQYF. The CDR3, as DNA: TGTGCCAGCAGCTTAGGGGCAGCCCTGTGGGAGCAGTACTTC.

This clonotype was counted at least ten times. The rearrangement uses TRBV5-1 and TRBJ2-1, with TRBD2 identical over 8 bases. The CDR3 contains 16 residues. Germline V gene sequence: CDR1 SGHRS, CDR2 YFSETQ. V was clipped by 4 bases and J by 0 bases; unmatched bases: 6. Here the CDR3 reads CASSRTGTSSYNEQFF. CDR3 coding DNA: TGCGCCAGCAGCAGAACCGGGACTAGCTCCTACAATGAGCAGTTCTTC.

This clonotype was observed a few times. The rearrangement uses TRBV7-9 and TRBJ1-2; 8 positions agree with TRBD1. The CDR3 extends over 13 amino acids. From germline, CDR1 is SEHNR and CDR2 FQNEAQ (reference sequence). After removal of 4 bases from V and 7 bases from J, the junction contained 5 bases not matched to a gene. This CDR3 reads CASSSDRATGYTF. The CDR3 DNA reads TGTGCCAGCAGCTCGGACAGGGCCACTGGCTACACCTTC.

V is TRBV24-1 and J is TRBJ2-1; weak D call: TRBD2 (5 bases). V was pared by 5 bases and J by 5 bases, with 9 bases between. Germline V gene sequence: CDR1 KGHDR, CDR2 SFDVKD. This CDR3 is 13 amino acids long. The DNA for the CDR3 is TGTGCCACCAGTGTCGGGCGGGACAATGAGCAGTTCTTC. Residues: CATSVGRDNEQFF.

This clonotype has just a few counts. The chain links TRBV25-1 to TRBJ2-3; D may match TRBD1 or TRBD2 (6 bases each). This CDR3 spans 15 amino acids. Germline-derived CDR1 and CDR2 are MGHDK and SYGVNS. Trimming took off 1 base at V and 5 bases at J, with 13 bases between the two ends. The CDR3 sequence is CASSELWGAGDTQYF. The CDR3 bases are TGTGCCAGCAGTGAATTGTGGGGGGCTGGAGATACGCAGTATTTT.

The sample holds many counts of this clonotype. CDR3 region: CASSEPRDKAHRSYNSPLHF. The CDR3 DNA follows: TGCGCCAGCAGTGAGCCTAGGGACAAGGCCCACCGATCGTATAATTCACCCCTCCACTTT. The V and J genes are TRBV10-1 and TRBJ1-6, with D possibly being TRBD1 (6 bases). The V and J ends lost 2 bases and 4 bases respectively, with 24 bases between them. The CDR3 contains 20 residues. Germline lookup yields CDR1 WNHNN and CDR2 SYGVQD (reference sequence).

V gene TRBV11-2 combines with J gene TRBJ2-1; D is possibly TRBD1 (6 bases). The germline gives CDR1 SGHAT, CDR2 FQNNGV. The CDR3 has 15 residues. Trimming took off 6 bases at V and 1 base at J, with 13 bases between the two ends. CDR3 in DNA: TGTGCCAGCAGGATCAGGGGCGGGTCCTACAATGAGCAGTTCTTC. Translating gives CASRIRGGSYNEQFF.

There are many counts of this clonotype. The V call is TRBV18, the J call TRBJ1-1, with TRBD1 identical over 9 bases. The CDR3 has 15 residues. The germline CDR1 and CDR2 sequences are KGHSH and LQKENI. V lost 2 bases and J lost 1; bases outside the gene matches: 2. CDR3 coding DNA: TGTGCCAGCTCACCAACAGGGGGCGCGAACACTGAAGCTTTCTTT. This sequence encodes CASSPTGGANTEAFF.

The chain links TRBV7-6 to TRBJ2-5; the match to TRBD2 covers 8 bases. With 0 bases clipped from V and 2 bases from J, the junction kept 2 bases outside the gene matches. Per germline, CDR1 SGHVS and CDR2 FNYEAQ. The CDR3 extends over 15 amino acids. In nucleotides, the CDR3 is TGTGCCAGCAGCTTAGCCGGGGGGGGACAAGAGACCCAGTACTTC. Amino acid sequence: CASSLAGGGQETQYF. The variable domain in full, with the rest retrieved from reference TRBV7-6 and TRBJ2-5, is GAGVSQSPRYKVTKRGQDVALRCDPISGHVSLYWYRQALGQGPEFLTYFNYEAQQDKSGLPNDRFSAERPEGSISTLTIQRTEQRDSAMYRCASSLAGGGQETQYFGPGTRLLVL.

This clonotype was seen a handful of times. This CDR3 is CASSLDKDNQPQHF. The CDR3 coding sequence is TGTGCCAGCAGTTTAGACAAAGACAATCAGCCCCAGCATTTT. The chain combines TRBV12-3 or TRBV12-4 with TRBJ1-5, with D unresolved. This CDR3 comprises 14 residues. Trimming shortened V by 1 base and J by 3 bases, and 7 bases separated the two germline ends.

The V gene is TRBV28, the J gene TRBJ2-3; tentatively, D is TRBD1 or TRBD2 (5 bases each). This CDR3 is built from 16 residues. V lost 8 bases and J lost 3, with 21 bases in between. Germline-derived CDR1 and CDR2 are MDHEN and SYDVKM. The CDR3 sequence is CASGRGRGVRTDTQYF. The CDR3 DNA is TGTGCCAGCGGCCGGGGTAGGGGAGTTCGAACAGATACGCAGTATTTT.

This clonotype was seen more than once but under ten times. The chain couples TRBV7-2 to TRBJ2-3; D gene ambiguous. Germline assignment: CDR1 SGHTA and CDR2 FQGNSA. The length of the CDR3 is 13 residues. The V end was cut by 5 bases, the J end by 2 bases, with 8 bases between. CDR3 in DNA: TGTGCCAGCAGCAGGGTCGTCACAGATACGCAGTATTTT. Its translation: CASSRVVTDTQYF.

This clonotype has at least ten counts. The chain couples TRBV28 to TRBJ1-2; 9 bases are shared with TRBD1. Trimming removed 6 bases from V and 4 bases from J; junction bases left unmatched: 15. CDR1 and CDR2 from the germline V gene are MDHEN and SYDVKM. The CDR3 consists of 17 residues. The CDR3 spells CASSSGLVRTGAYGYTF. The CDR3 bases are TGTGCCAGCAGCTCCGGACTTGTCCGGACAGGGGCCTATGGCTACACCTTC.

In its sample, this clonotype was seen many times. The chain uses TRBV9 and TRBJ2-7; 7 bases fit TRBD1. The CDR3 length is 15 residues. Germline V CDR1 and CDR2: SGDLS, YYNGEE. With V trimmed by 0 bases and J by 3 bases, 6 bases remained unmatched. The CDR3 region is CASSVGWTGFYEQYF. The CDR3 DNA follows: TGTGCCAGCAGCGTAGGTTGGACAGGATTCTACGAGCAGTACTTC.